This paragraph covers one T cell receptor (beta chain) sequence. Assay used: immunoSEQ multiplex PCR; TCRdb lists only in-frame clones, some missing. The sample lists 95,000 to 150,000 clones; 85% to 90% were seen once. This sample is drawn from a study of T cell responses to AZD1222 COVID-19 vaccine. This CDR3 is 12 amino acids long. CDR1 and CDR2 from the germline V gene are GTSNPN and SVGIG (reference sequence). The V end lost 1 base, the J end lost 7 bases, and 10 bases lay between the germline ends. This specimen consisted of peripheral blood, obtained on day 0 of AZD1222 vaccination. This TCR was recovered from an adult in good health. The chain has TRBV30 and TRBJ1-2; D remains ambiguous. CDR3 loop: CAWSGSQSGYTF. CDR3 DNA sequence: TGTGCCTGGAGTGGTAGTCAGTCTGGCTACACCTTC.